This T cell receptor beta chain came from a study of blood T cells in healthy people across ages (dated by TCRdb to about 2015). About the investigation overall: In model experiments, template switching captured about one uniquely barcoded TCR beta cDNA molecule for every two T cells. To track age-related changes in TCR beta repertoire diversity, the study relied on deep sequencing normalized with unique cDNA molecular identifiers. Four age groups were formed from the donors: young (average approximately 16 years), middle-aged (roughly 38), aged (approximately 60) and long-lived (approximately 80). To avoid experimental bias, donors of different ages were randomly spread across the sequencing lanes. Using the same blood draw, the study looked at two additional independent replicas of 1 million unique cDNA reads for two donors, one aged 18 to 30 and the other aged 80 or older.

Counted from cysteine to phenylalanine, this CDR3 has 14 amino acids. Solely the CDR3 DNA is kept, with 42 bases framed from the first base. The CDR1 and CDR2 encoded by the germline V gene are SGHRS and YFSETQ. V was cut back by 1 base and J by 2 bases, leaving a gap of 10 bases between them. The library was produced with 5' RACE. The data were produced on an Illumina HiSeq 2500. A second roughly 7 to 12 cycle PCR used a sample-barcoded 5' primer and a J-beta primer mix. A template-switch 5' adaptor carrying 12 random nucleotides introduced a unique molecular identifier onto each TCR beta cDNA molecule. Each sample yielded at least 3 million CDR3-containing paired-end reads. The Mint cDNA synthesis kit, primed by a TRBC-specific oligonucleotide, was used to synthesize first-strand cDNA from all RNA. Following uracil-DNA glycosylase treatment, a first 18-cycle PCR with universal primers M1SS and BC2_uni_R was performed on all cDNA. As for the original processing: For normalization, 1 million high-quality reads were randomly selected from each sample, with every read carrying a distinct molecular identifier. Instead of being binned into consensus sequences, reads that shared molecular identifiers were thrown out. MiTCR, with a Q25 quality threshold and the strictest error-elimination algorithm, was used for CDR3 identification, clonotype clustering and error correction. A nonparametric unseen species model with Euler transformation was used to estimate lower-bound total TCR beta diversity. TCRdb took the public reads, trimmed them with fastp at Q25, ran MiXCR for clone calling and kept in-frame beta chains. Rows with one shared CDR3 protein collapse into an entry with the most common genes and DNA. In this record, the V and J calls reflect TCRdb's handling and not the investigators' own analysis. Present in this sample are approximately 790,000 distinct CDR3 sequences, approximately 65% of which were seen just once. The top ten clonotypes cover around a quarter of the sample.

Broad study findings and their caveats: Estimates of total diversity based on one million sequenced T cells were considered lower bounds and underestimates. There was a strong correlation between observed TCR beta diversity and the percentage of naive T cells measured by flow cytometry. Compared with the aged group, more naive CD4+ T cells, fewer expanded clones and increased TCR diversity were shown by the long-lived group, suggesting age selection. Donor CMV infection status was unknown, potentially confounding age-related changes in expanded clonotypes. As age increased, observed TCR beta diversity per million T cells dropped in a roughly linear way, and a significant reduction was already evident by age about 40. Because profiling used bulk unsorted PBMCs, naive and antigen-experienced compartments could not be compared conclusively.

Systemically healthy Caucasian individuals from Russia, some 36 in total and aged roughly 6 to 90 years, were included as donors. Each donor gave 8 to 10 milliliters of peripheral blood, collected into EDTA-treated Vacutainer tubes. PBMCs were isolated by Ficoll-Paque density-gradient centrifugation, with at least 6 million obtained per sample. Total RNA, at least 5.5 micrograms per sample, was extracted from PBMCs with Trizol reagent. For every donor, an aliquot of PBMCs went through flow cytometry to measure the percentages of naive CD45RAhigh/CD27high T cells. To note about this clonotype: Its binding antigen is unknown. Base qualities are not at hand, and no much larger clone is one base apart.

The chain is made from TRBV5-1 and TRBJ2-7, with the D gene too uncertain to name. The receptor was derived from a young man in good health. Specimen: blood. Here is the DNA: TGCGCCAGCAGCTTGACGGTTACCACCTACGAGCAGTACTTC. It codes for CASSLTVTTYEQYF.